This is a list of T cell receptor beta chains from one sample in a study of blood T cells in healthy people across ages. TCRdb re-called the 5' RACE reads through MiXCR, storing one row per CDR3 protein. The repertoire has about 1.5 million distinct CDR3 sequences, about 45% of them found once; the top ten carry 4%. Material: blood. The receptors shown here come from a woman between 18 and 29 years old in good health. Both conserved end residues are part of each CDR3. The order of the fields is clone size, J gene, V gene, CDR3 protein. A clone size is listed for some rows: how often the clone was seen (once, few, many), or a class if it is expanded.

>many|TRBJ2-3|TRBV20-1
CSAPGSGTDTQYF
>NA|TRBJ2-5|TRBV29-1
CSGSDQETQYF
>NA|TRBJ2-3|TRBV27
CASSLRLAHTDTQYF
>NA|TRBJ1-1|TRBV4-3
CASSQEPRAPNTEAFF
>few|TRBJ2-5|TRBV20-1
CSSIVAGVVETQYF
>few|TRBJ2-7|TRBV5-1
CASYVGQGNHEQYF
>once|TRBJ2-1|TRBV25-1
CASSEAPEYYEQFF
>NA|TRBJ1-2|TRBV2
CASSDQYPGYTF
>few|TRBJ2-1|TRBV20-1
CSASTSGRWNEQFF
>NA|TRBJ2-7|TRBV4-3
CASSQEGPPQSYEQYF
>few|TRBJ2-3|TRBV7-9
CASSPHGTDTQYF
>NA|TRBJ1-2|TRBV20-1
CSARLRTGEGYGYTF
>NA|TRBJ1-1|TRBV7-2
CASSLALATEAFF
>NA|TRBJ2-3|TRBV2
CASSESYTQYF
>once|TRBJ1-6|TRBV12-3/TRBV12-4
CASSLNRGHYQSPLHF
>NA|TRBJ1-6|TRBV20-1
CSGKGLVWDSPLHF
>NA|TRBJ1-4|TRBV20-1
CSARDLWQGIEKLFF
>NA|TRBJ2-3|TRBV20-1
CSARDLQFRDTQYF
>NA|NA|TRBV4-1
CASSVTTAFYEQYF
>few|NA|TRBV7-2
CASSLLGAGGYEQYF
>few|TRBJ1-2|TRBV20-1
CSAMGQILNYGYTF
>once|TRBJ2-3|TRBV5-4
CASSSLRESSTDTQYF
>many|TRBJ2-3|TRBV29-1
CSVAGRSTDTQYF
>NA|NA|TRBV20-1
CSARDRKREYEQYF
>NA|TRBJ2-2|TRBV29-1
CSVTGRAGELFF
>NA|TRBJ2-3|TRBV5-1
CASSIRTSGRAGVDTQYF
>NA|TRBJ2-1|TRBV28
CASSRLAGGYGEQFF
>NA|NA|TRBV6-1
CASSDPGQLGEQYF
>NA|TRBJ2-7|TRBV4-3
CASSPVLGDSSARYNEQYF
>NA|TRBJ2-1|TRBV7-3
CASSSSGGTQPNEQFF
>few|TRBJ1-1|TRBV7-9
CASSLRGETEAFF
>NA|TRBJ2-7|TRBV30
CAWTGLAGYEQYF
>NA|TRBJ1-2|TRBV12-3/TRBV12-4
CASWGRQGYTF
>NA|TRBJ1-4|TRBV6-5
CASSLTANEKLFF
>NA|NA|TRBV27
CASSLQIGYEQYF
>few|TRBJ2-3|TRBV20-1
CSAIAVADTQYF
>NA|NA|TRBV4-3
CASSWTHGVDNEQYF
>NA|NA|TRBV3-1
CTSSQTRYEQYF
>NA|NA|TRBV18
CASSPGTGIEQYF
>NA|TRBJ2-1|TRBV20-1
CSARDPRGGERYNEQFF
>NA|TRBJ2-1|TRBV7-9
CASSLVSGAFNEQFF
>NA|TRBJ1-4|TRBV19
CATRGQPGKLFF
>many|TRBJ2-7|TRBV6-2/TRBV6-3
CASSYGTNSYEQYF
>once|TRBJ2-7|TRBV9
CASSRVGGGNNEQYF
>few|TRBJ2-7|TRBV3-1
CASSVGLGVYEQYF
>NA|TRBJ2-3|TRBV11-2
CTSSLQAVSTDTQYF
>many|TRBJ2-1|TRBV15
CATSRTGLAPNNEQFF
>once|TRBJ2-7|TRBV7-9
CASSLLTDNEQYF
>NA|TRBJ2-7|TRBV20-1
CSAPDPLAGVLYEQYF